A single sample gave rise to the 26 T cell receptor beta chains below, sequenced in a study of blood T cell repertoires in COVID-19. Assay used: immunoSEQ multiplex PCR; TCRdb lists only in-frame clones, some missing. The data show approximately 210,000 clones, 88% seen once. Source material: peripheral blood. These receptors originate from a human donor in a cohort sampled during active COVID-19.

The chain carries TRBV2 and TRBJ1-5; the D gene is possibly TRBD1 (6 bases). With 6 bases removed from V and 11 bases from J, the gap between germline ends came to 17 bases. CDR3 length: 13 residues. The V gene's germline CDR1 is SNHLY and CDR2 FYNNEI. The CDR3 region is CASSPDSPPAQHF. CDR3 sequence (DNA): TGTGCCAGCAGCCCGGACAGCCCTCCGGCCCAGCATTTT.

The chain employs TRBV5-4 and TRBJ1-6; 8 bases map to TRBD1. There are 14 residues in the CDR3. V lost 4 bases, J lost 8 bases, and 5 bases stayed unmatched. The V gene's germline CDR1 is SGHNT and CDR2 YYREEE (reference sequence). The CDR3 nucleotides read TGTGCCAGCAGCCCAGGGGGCACCGATTCACCCCTCCACTTT. This gives the protein CASSPGGTDSPLHF.

This rearrangement joins TRBV11-2 to TRBJ1-1; D is possibly TRBD1 (5 bases). Deletions cut 3 bases from V and 2 bases from J, with 13 bases between. The CDR3 is 15 amino acids. Looked up from germline, CDR1 is SGHAT and CDR2 is FQNNGV. CDR3 nucleotides: TGTGCCAGCAGCTTTTCCCCGGGGGATAACACTGAAGCTTTCTTT. Translated, it gives CASSFSPGDNTEAFF.

The gene calls are TRBV12-3 or TRBV12-4 and TRBJ1-5; TRBD1 aligns across 8 bases. Germline trimming cut 7 bases from V and 9 bases from J; bases unmatched to any gene: 8. This CDR3 spans 13 amino acids. The DNA for the CDR3 is TGTGCCAGCACTATGGACAGGGACTCGCCCCAGCATTTT. This gives the protein CASTMDRDSPQHF.

This clone was seen a single time. The chain has TRBV19 and TRBJ1-3; D call uncertain. V shed 3 bases and J shed 1 base, with 7 bases lying between them. Germline CDR1 LNHDA, CDR2 SQIVND (reference sequence). The CDR3 covers 14 residues. CDR3 sequence: CASSMAKSGNTIYF. CDR3 DNA: TGTGCCAGTAGTATGGCCAAGTCTGGAAACACCATATATTTT.

The V call is TRBV7-2, the J call TRBJ2-6, with D tentatively TRBD1 (6 bases). V dropped 0 bases and J dropped 0 bases, with 6 bases sitting between them. Germline CDR1 and CDR2: SGHTA and FQGNSA. The CDR3 length is 16 residues. CDR3 protein: CASSLAGHSGANVLTF. CDR3 in DNA: TGTGCCAGCAGCTTAGCGGGACACTCTGGGGCCAACGTCCTGACTTTC.

The chain uses TRBV7-2 and TRBJ2-3; 10 nucleotides line up with TRBD2. Losses at the gene ends were 5 bases for V and 1 base for J; bases not matched to a gene: 12. Germline V gives CDR1 SGHTA, CDR2 FQGNSA. The CDR3 consists of 18 residues. In nucleotides, the CDR3 is TGTGCCAGCAGCCAACGGCTAGCGGGGGCCCTAGGCACAGATACGCAGTATTTT. This sequence encodes CASSQRLAGALGTDTQYF.

The V gene is TRBV6-2 or TRBV6-3, the J gene TRBJ2-1, with TRBD2 identical over 7 bases. Germline CDR1 reads MNHEY; CDR2 reads SVGEGT. V was clipped by 5 bases and J by 3 bases; unmatched bases: 7. CDR3 size: 15 residues. CDR3 loop: CASSKTSEVYNEQFF. CDR3 nucleotides: TGTGCCAGCAGTAAAACTAGCGAGGTCTACAATGAGCAGTTCTTC.

The genes are TRBV10-1 and TRBJ2-7; D perhaps matches TRBD1 (6 bases). Germline V gene lookup returns CDR1 WNHNN and CDR2 SYGVQD (reference sequence). The CDR3 spans 14 residues. V was pared by 5 bases and J by 0 bases, with 11 bases between. CDR3 in amino acids: CASSLQGPSYEQYF. The CDR3 bases are TGCGCCAGCAGTTTACAGGGTCCCTCCTACGAGCAGTACTTC.

The chain couples TRBV15 to TRBJ2-7; D not certain. The V end was cut by 9 bases, the J end by 0 bases, with 9 bases between. The germline gives CDR1 LNHNV, CDR2 YYDKDF (reference sequence). The CDR3 contains 12 residues. The DNA for the CDR3 is TGTGCCACGGGCCGTAGCTCCTACGAGCAGTACTTC. This translates into CATGRSSYEQYF.

This rearrangement joins TRBV18 to TRBJ1-6; a possible D gene is TRBD1 (5 bases). Germline assignment: CDR1 KGHSH and CDR2 LQKENI. The CDR3 length is 17 residues. With 1 base removed from V and 1 base from J, the gap between germline ends came to 11 bases. The CDR3 DNA reads as TGTGCCAGCTCACCACTCCCAGGGTCATCCTATAATTCACCCCTCCACTTT. This gives the protein CASSPLPGSSYNSPLHF.

The V gene is TRBV10-3, the J gene TRBJ2-3; tentatively, D is TRBD1 (6 bases). From germline, CDR1 is ENHRY and CDR2 SYGVKD. With 2 bases removed from V and 0 bases from J, the gap between germline ends came to 15 bases. The CDR3 totals 17 residues. CDR3 DNA sequence: TGTGCCATCAGTGAGGAGGGGGAGCGACCAAGCACAGATACGCAGTATTTT. Amino acids: CAISEEGERPSTDTQYF.

The chain uses TRBV6-4 and TRBJ2-5; D may be TRBD1 (7 bases). The CDR3 is 13 residues long. Per the germline V gene, CDR1 is MRHNA and CDR2 is SNTAGT. The germline V and J ends were trimmed by 10 bases and 5 bases, with 17 bases remaining between them. CDR3 in DNA: TGTGCCACCTCACCAGGGGGAGGCGAGACCCAGTACTTC. It yields the protein CATSPGGGETQYF.

This clone was recorded once. V and J are TRBV5-1 and TRBJ2-2; D might be TRBD2 (6 bases). Germline values: CDR1 SGHRS, CDR2 YFSETQ. The CDR3 has 15 residues. V lost 0 bases, J lost 5 bases, and 11 bases lay in between. This CDR3 reads CASSLGKEGTGELFF. CDR3 sequence (DNA): TGCGCCAGCAGCTTGGGAAAGGAGGGGACCGGGGAGCTGTTTTTT. Supplemented by reference TRBV5-1 and TRBJ2-2, the full variable domain reads KAGVTQTPRYLIKTRGQQVTLSCSPISGHRSVSWYQQTPGQGLQFLFEYFSETQRNKGNFPGRFSGRQFSNSRSEMNVSTLELGDSALYLCASSLGKEGTGELFFGEGSRLTVL.

This clone was seen only once. The chain links TRBV27 to TRBJ2-2; TRBD2 aligns across 12 bases. The length of the CDR3 is 18 residues. V was clipped by 6 bases and J by 0 bases; unmatched bases: 8. CDR1 is MNHEY and CDR2 is SMNVEV in the germline V gene (reference sequence). The chain's CDR3 is CASSGLAGPIANTGELFF. The CDR3 region has the DNA TGTGCCAGCAGCGGACTAGCGGGGCCAATCGCGAACACCGGGGAGCTGTTTTTT.

The chain carries TRBV13 and TRBJ1-1; 8 bases line up with TRBD1. Germline-derived CDR1 and CDR2 are PRHDT and FYEKMQ (reference sequence). This CDR3 has 20 residues. The J segment lost 3 bases and the V segment lost 1 base, leaving 19 bases of the junction unmatched. The CDR3 DNA follows: TGTGCCAGCAGCTTAGCTCGTGGGATCCGGGGCAGGGGGCGCGACACTGAAGCTTTCTTT. Its translation is CASSLARGIRGRGRDTEAFF.

The V and J genes are TRBV7-9 and TRBJ1-1, with D unclear. The ends were cut back, 4 bases at V and 6 bases at J, with 15 bases in the middle. Germline V gene sequence: CDR1 SEHNR, CDR2 FQNEAQ (reference sequence). The CDR3 contains 14 residues. The CDR3 here is CASSSSKSYAEAFF. The CDR3 DNA is TGTGCCAGCAGCTCCTCGAAGAGTTACGCTGAAGCTTTCTTT.

The rearrangement joins TRBV19 to TRBJ2-7, with D perhaps matching TRBD2 (6 bases). From germline, CDR1 is LNHDA and CDR2 SQIVND (reference sequence). The V end lost 6 bases, the J end lost 0 bases, and 15 bases lay between the germline ends. The CDR3 has 15 residues. The CDR3 nucleotides read TGTGCCAGTAGACGGAGGGCAGAGAGCTCCTACGAGCAGTACTTC. It specifies CASRRRAESSYEQYF.

The genes are TRBV15 and TRBJ2-7; the match to TRBD1 covers 7 bases. The CDR3 is 14 residues long. CDR1 LNHNV and CDR2 YYDKDF come from the germline V gene (reference sequence). Trimming cost V 6 bases and J 3 bases; bases outside gene matches: 8. The CDR3 DNA is TGTGCCACCAGGCCGGACAGGACCTTCTACGAGCAGTACTTC. Translating it yields CATRPDRTFYEQYF.

This clone was found once. The V and J genes are TRBV7-7 and TRBJ2-7; possibly TRBD1 for D (6 bases). V shed 2 bases and J shed 6 bases, with 11 bases lying between them. The CDR3 loop spans 13 amino acids. CDR1 SSHAT and CDR2 FNYEAQ come from the germline V gene (reference sequence). The CDR3 DNA is TGTGCCAGCAGCTTAACAGGGATGAGCGAGCAGTACTTC. This encodes CASSLTGMSEQYF. Together with reference TRBV7-7 and TRBJ2-7, the CDR3 gives the full variable domain: GAGVSQSPRYKVTKRGQDVTLRCDPISSHATLYWYQQALGQGPEFLTYFNYEAQPDKSGLPSDRFSAERPEGSISTLTIQRTEQRDSAMYRCASSLTGMSEQYFGPGTRLTVT.

The chain joins TRBV27 to TRBJ2-1; D perhaps matches TRBD2 (6 bases). Germline V CDR1 and CDR2: MNHEY, SMNVEV (reference sequence). CDR3 length: 15 amino acids. Trimming left V 3 bases short and J 1 base short, with 10 bases between. The DNA of the CDR3 is TGTGCCAGCAGTTTCAAAGCGGGTTCCTACAATGAGCAGTTCTTC. Amino acid sequence: CASSFKAGSYNEQFF.

The rearrangement links TRBV6-6 to TRBJ1-1; D may be TRBD1 (5 bases). Trimming took off 5 bases at V and 4 bases at J, with 8 bases between the two ends. There are 12 residues in the CDR3. The germline CDR1 and CDR2 sequences are MNHNY and SVGAGI (reference sequence). CDR3 bases: TGTGCCAGCAGTCTAAGGGGCACTGAAGCTTTCTTT. Translating it yields CASSLRGTEAFF.

The chain joins TRBV20-1 to TRBJ2-1; 10 bases map to TRBD2. The CDR3 covers 15 residues. The V gene end was trimmed by 3 bases and the J gene end by 5 bases; junction bases not matched to a gene: 7. The germline V gene has CDR1 DFQATT and CDR2 SNEGSKA (reference sequence). This chain's CDR3 is CSASKSGRVHNEQFF. CDR3 DNA sequence: TGCAGTGCTAGTAAGAGCGGGAGGGTCCACAATGAGCAGTTCTTC.

This clone was counted once. CDR3 coding DNA: TGTGCCAGCAGTTACTCGGGACTAGCGGGGGAGACCCAGTACTTC. This gives the protein CASSYSGLAGETQYF. The chain carries TRBV6-5 and TRBJ2-5; 13 bases map to TRBD2. CDR1 and CDR2 (germline): MNHEY, SVGAGI. The ends lost 0 bases at V and 5 bases at J; junction bases unmatched: 0. There are 15 residues in the CDR3.

This chain joins TRBV29-1 and TRBJ2-2, with a possible D match to TRBD1 (5 bases). The CDR3 totals 12 residues. The germline CDR1 and CDR2 sequences are SQVTM and ANQGSEA. V was trimmed by 8 bases and J by 1 base, leaving 8 bases between them. In nucleotides, the CDR3 is TGCAGCCTTCAGGGGAACACCGGGGAGCTGTTTTTT. Translation gives CSLQGNTGELFF.

CDR3 residues: CASSPGTSGLLEQFF. The CDR3 bases are TGTGCCAGCTCACCAGGGACTAGCGGGCTCCTGGAGCAGTTCTTC. The chain uses TRBV18 and TRBJ2-1, with TRBD2 matching over 12 bases. The germline CDR1 and CDR2 sequences are KGHSH and LQKENI. With 2 bases clipped from V and 10 bases from J, the junction kept 6 bases outside the gene matches. The CDR3 has 15 residues.